This TCR beta chain appears in the sequencing data of a study of read filtering for tumor transcriptome and immune sequencing. This library used roughly 400 ng RNA and molecular barcoded adaptors spanning alpha/delta and beta/gamma chains. TCRdb fed the reads into MiXCR, producing one record per CDR3 protein. This sample has 100,000 to 150,000 distinct CDR3 sequences, with 10% to 15% found just once. This clonotype was counted ten times or more. CDR1 is SGHTA, CDR2 FQGNSA, per germline. Between the trimmed V and J ends, which lost 4 bases and 1 base, there was a span of 10 bases. The CDR3 has 14 amino acids.

Sample: a population of CD138-negative cells sorted from bone marrow. This sequence joins TRBV7-2 and TRBJ1-2; the D gene is possibly TRBD1 (6 bases). This clonotype was sampled from a donor over 35 with multiple myeloma. This chain's CDR3 is CASSSYRDNYGYTF. Written as DNA, the CDR3 is TGTGCCAGCAGCTCATACAGGGATAACTATGGCTACACCTTC.